This T cell receptor (beta chain) comes out of a study of blood T cell repertoires in COVID-19. The method was immunoSEQ multiplex PCR; TCRdb's version includes in-frame clones alone and lacks a portion of them. Of some 97,000 clones in the sample, roughly 87% were seen once. This CDR3 is 12 amino acids long. The V gene lost 5 bases and the J gene lost 11 bases, with 15 bases spanning the gap. Per the germline V gene, CDR1 is KGHSH and CDR2 is LQKENI. This sequence joins TRBV18 and TRBJ1-1; tentatively, D is TRBD1 (5 bases). This TCR derives from a woman in her sixties with acute or convalescent COVID-19. Sequenced: peripheral blood. The CDR3 nucleotides are TGTGCCAGCTCATACTTCCGGGGGGAGGCTTTCTTT. Amino acid sequence: CASSYFRGEAFF.